The 29 T cell receptor beta chains presented below share a single source sample, sequenced in a study of human T cells and chemical hapten exposure. MiXCR was run by TCRdb on the RACE reads, yielding one entry per CDR3 protein. The sample contains 70,000 to 90,000 distinct CDR3 sequences, about a tenth of which appear only once. Time point: patch test 3, about 24 weeks after DPC sensitization. Treatment meaning: therapeutic diphenylcyclopropenone sensitization with weekly scalp DPC. The sequenced sample was whole blood, obtained in connection with sensitization to the hapten diphenylcyclopropenone (DPC). All receptors derive from a woman aged 50 to 60 with alopecia areata. Some clones in this sample may be carry-over from other donors' samples.

Many counts were recorded for this clonotype. The genes are TRBV10-2 and TRBJ1-4, with a tentative D call TRBD1 (5 bases). CDR1 is WSHSY, CDR2 SAAADI, per germline. This CDR3 has 14 residues. V was cut by 5 bases and J by 2 bases, with 9 bases left in between. The CDR3 loop is CASSPRQTNEKLFF. The CDR3 nucleotides are TGCGCCAGCAGTCCAAGACAGACTAATGAAAAACTGTTTTTT.

Ten or more counts support this clonotype. The chain has TRBV24-1 and TRBJ2-1; 10 nucleotides line up with TRBD2. In germline, CDR1 is KGHDR, CDR2 SFDVKD. V shed 2 bases, J shed 0 bases, and the junction held 0 bases outside the gene matches. The CDR3 runs 16 residues. The CDR3 DNA follows: TGTGCCACCAGTGATTCTAGCGGGAGCTCCTACAATGAGCAGTTCTTC. Translating it yields CATSDSSGSSYNEQFF.

This sequence joins TRBV28 and TRBJ2-4; D may match TRBD1 or TRBD2 (5 bases each). The CDR3 has 16 residues. Germline values: CDR1 MDHEN, CDR2 SYDVKM. V dropped 4 bases and J dropped 5 bases, with 18 bases sitting between them. CDR3 region: CASSSNRDRAENIQYF. The CDR3 DNA reads TGTGCCAGCAGTTCAAACCGGGACCGTGCGGAAAACATTCAGTACTTC.

This clonotype came up once. This chain uses TRBV29-1 with TRBJ2-2; D might be TRBD1 or TRBD2, each matching 6 bases. Germline loops: CDR1 SQVTM, CDR2 ANQGSEA. The CDR3 spans 13 residues. Trimming removed 6 bases from V and 3 bases from J, with 11 bases in between. This chain's CDR3 is CSVGGGYTGELFF. The CDR3 coding sequence is TGCAGCGTGGGGGGCGGCTACACCGGGGAGCTGTTTTTT.

This clonotype has a count of ten or more. This chain uses TRBV6-6 with TRBJ2-1; possibly TRBD1 or TRBD2 for D (5 bases each). Germline V CDR1 and CDR2: MNHNY, SVGAGI (reference sequence). Trimming took 6 bases from V and 0 from J, leaving 15 bases between them. The CDR3 spans 16 residues. The CDR3 is CASSYGGGSSYNEQFF. The CDR3, as DNA: TGTGCCAGCAGCTATGGGGGTGGGAGCTCCTACAATGAGCAGTTCTTC.

Only a few counts were recorded for this clonotype. The gene calls are TRBV7-2 and TRBJ2-5; TRBD2 is a possible D gene (6 bases). The CDR3 has 13 residues. Germline V gives CDR1 SGHTA, CDR2 FQGNSA. Trimming removed 5 bases from V and 2 bases from J, with 9 bases in between. Here the CDR3 DNA reads TGTGCCAGCAGCCGGGGACTTCAAGAGACCCAGTACTTC. Amino acids: CASSRGLQETQYF.

This clonotype was seen only a few times. V usage is TRBV6-2 or TRBV6-3 and J usage is TRBJ2-2; a possible D gene is TRBD2 (5 bases). CDR1 MNHEY and CDR2 SVGEGT come from the germline V gene. Trimming took 7 bases from V and 2 from J, leaving 14 bases between them. This CDR3 region has 15 residues. The CDR3 DNA reads as TGTGCCAGCAATGGTGGACTCGCTAACACCGGGGAGCTGTTTTTT. It specifies CASNGGLANTGELFF.

This clonotype was seen ten or more times. This chain joins TRBV6-2 or TRBV6-3 and TRBJ2-3; D remains ambiguous. This CDR3 spans 14 amino acids. Looked up from germline, CDR1 is MNHEY and CDR2 is SVGEGT. V lost 6 bases to trimming and J lost 2 bases, with 12 bases between them. The CDR3 bases are TGTGCCAGCAGCCGTGACTTGATCACAGATACGCAGTATTTT. This codes for CASSRDLITDTQYF.

There are many counts of this clonotype. The chain carries TRBV19 and TRBJ1-5; D unclear. Trimming took off 7 bases at V and 7 bases at J, with 14 bases between the two ends. Germline V gene sequence: CDR1 LNHDA, CDR2 SQIVND (reference sequence). This CDR3 region has 13 residues. For the CDR3, the DNA is TGTGCCAGTAATCAACTCCAAGGGCAGCCCCAGCATTTT. Encoded protein: CASNQLQGQPQHF. Filled out from reference TRBV19 and TRBJ1-5, the complete variable domain reads DGGITQSPKYLFRKEGQNVTLSCEQNLNHDAMYWYRQDPGQGLRLIYYSQIVNDFQKGDIAEGYSVSREKKESFPLTVTSAQKNPTAFYLCASNQLQGQPQHFGDGTRLSIL.

This clonotype was seen many times. The V call is TRBV3-1, the J call TRBJ1-1, with 8 nucleotides matching TRBD1. V lost 3 bases, J lost 4 bases, and 4 bases stayed unmatched. Per germline, CDR1 LGHDT and CDR2 YNNKEL (reference sequence). The CDR3 consists of 14 residues. CDR3 nucleotides: TGTGCCAGCAGCCACCAGGGGGCGGTCACTGAAGCTTTCTTT. Amino acid sequence: CASSHQGAVTEAFF.

This clonotype was recorded many times. V usage is TRBV30 and J usage is TRBJ1-4; D gene unclear. Germline-derived CDR1 and CDR2 are GTSNPN and SVGIG (reference sequence). Trimming cost V 0 bases and J 7 bases, with 12 bases left between them. The CDR3 contains 14 residues. Here the CDR3 reads CAWSVRQPGEKLFF. The CDR3 bases are TGTGCCTGGAGTGTCCGACAACCGGGTGAAAAACTGTTTTTT.

Many counts were recorded for this clonotype. The chain couples TRBV18 to TRBJ1-1; perhaps TRBD1 as D (5 bases). The V gene lost 2 bases and the J gene lost 5 bases, with 12 bases spanning the gap. Germline V gives CDR1 KGHSH, CDR2 LQKENI. The CDR3 covers 14 residues. CDR3 nucleotide sequence: TGTGCCAGCTCACCAAACCCCTCAGGGACTGAAGCTTTCTTT. Its translation: CASSPNPSGTEAFF. The full variable domain, completed using reference TRBV18 and TRBJ1-1, is NAGVMQNPRHLVRRRGQEARLRCSPMKGHSHVYWYRQLPEEGLKFMVYLQKENIIDESGMPKERFSAEFPKEGPSILRIQQVVRGDSAAYFCASSPNPSGTEAFFGQGTRLTVV.

A word on this clonotype: One end of the junction varies from germline; a read error may be responsible. This chain joins TRBV5-1 and TRBJ2-7; D might be TRBD2 (5 bases). The CDR3 consists of 14 residues. CDR1 is SGHRS, CDR2 YFSETQ, per germline. CDR3 in DNA: TGCACCAGCAGGATGATGACTACTTCCTACGAGCAGTACTTC. This translates into CTSRMMTTSYEQYF. Full variable domain (remainder filled in from reference TRBV5-1 and TRBJ2-7): KAGVTQTPRYLIKTRGQQVTLSCSPISGHRSVSWYQQTPGQGLQFLFEYFSETQRNKGNFPGRFSGRQFSNSRSEMNVSTLELGDSALYLCTSRMMTTSYEQYFGPGTRLTVT.

V and J are TRBV6-6 and TRBJ2-7; 7 bases match TRBD1. The ends lost 5 bases at V and 0 bases at J; junction bases unmatched: 7. Germline V gene sequence: CDR1 MNHNY, CDR2 SVGAGI (reference sequence). CDR3 length: 15 residues. CDR3: CASSKGGGSSYEQYF. CDR3 coding DNA: TGTGCCAGCAGTAAAGGGGGCGGTAGCTCCTACGAGCAGTACTTC.

Turning to this clonotype: A junction end diverges from the germline sequence, so it may reflect a read error. The CDR3 protein is CASSQISGRALF. The CDR3, as DNA: TGTGCCAGCAGCCAGATTAGCGGGAGGGCGCTCTTC. V gene TRBV14 combines with J gene TRBJ2-1; 11 bases fit TRBD2. The CDR3 consists of 12 residues. From germline, CDR1 is SGHDN and CDR2 FVKESK.

To note about this clonotype: The germline gene is not matched at one end of the junction; a read error may be the cause. The rearrangement uses TRBV7-7 and TRBJ2-2, with 7 bases matching TRBD1. Germline V lookup: CDR1 SSHAT, CDR2 FNYEAQ (reference sequence). CDR3 length equals 14 residues. The CDR3 is CASSLAQGAGELFF. The CDR3 DNA follows: TGTGCTAGCAGCTTAGCGCAGGGGGCCGGGGAGCTGTTTTTT. The full variable domain, in which reference TRBV7-7 and TRBJ2-2 provide the parts outside the CDR3, is GAGVSQSPRYKVTKRGQDVTLRCDPISSHATLYWYQQALGQGPEFLTYFNYEAQPDKSGLPSDRFSAERPEGSISTLTIQRTEQRDSAMYRCASSLAQGAGELFFGEGSRLTVL.

In this sample, this clonotype turned up many times. The chain combines TRBV7-2 with TRBJ2-7, with D unresolved. V was clipped by 0 bases and J by 1 base, with 10 bases between them. CDR1 is SGHTA and CDR2 is FQGNSA in the germline V gene. The CDR3 has 15 residues. CDR3 coding DNA: TGTGCCAGCAGCTTAGCGCCCGCTGTATCCTACGAGCAGTACTTC. It specifies CASSLAPAVSYEQYF.

This clonotype was detected ten times or more. The chain recombines TRBV27 with TRBJ1-2; 8 positions agree with TRBD1. Germline values: CDR1 MNHEY, CDR2 SMNVEV (reference sequence). Losses at the gene ends were 4 bases for V and 8 bases for J; bases not matched to a gene: 27. There are 20 residues in the CDR3. This CDR3 is CASSSLKRQQGAHPAGGYTF. For the CDR3, the DNA is TGTGCCAGCAGTTCCCTTAAGCGGCAGCAGGGGGCGCACCCAGCGGGGGGCTACACCTTC.

This clonotype was seen at least ten times. The chain links TRBV4-2 to TRBJ2-1; no clear D gene. The V gene lost 4 bases and the J gene lost 5 bases, with 15 bases spanning the gap. CDR3 length: 15 amino acids. Germline CDR1 reads LGHNA; CDR2 reads YNFKEQ. The CDR3 DNA sequence: TGTGCCAGCAGCCGTCTTTCGAGTTCCGACAATGAGCAGTTCTTC. This translates into CASSRLSSSDNEQFF.

This clonotype was observed a handful of times. The chain uses TRBV3-1 and TRBJ2-3; the D is unclear. Germline V gene data show CDR1 as LGHDT and CDR2 as YNNKEL (reference sequence). V dropped 0 bases and J dropped 6 bases, with 10 bases sitting between them. The CDR3 extends over 14 amino acids. This chain's CDR3 is CASSQDEGSDTQYF. CDR3 sequence (DNA): TGTGCCAGCAGCCAAGATGAAGGGTCGGATACGCAGTATTTT.

V usage is TRBV5-4 and J usage is TRBJ2-1; 7 bases align to TRBD2. V trimming: 1 base; J trimming: 5 bases; junction bases outside the gene matches: 9. CDR3 length equals 16 residues. Germline-derived CDR1 and CDR2 are SGHNT and YYREEE (reference sequence). The CDR3 DNA reads as TGTGCCAGCAGCTTGATTGGAGCGGGGATGCACAATGAGCAGTTCTTC. Encoded protein: CASSLIGAGMHNEQFF.

This clonotype was seen a handful of times. V and J are TRBV20-1 and TRBJ1-5, with 7 bases identical to TRBD1. The trim removed 3 bases at V and 6 bases at J, leaving 8 bases unmatched. Germline V CDR1 and CDR2: DFQATT, SNEGSKA (reference sequence). This CDR3 is 14 amino acids long. The CDR3 nucleotides read TGCAGTGCTAGCGTACAGGGGACGGGTCAGCCCCAGCATTTT. It translates to CSASVQGTGQPQHF.

The chain carries TRBV7-2 and TRBJ2-5; D is undetermined. Per germline, CDR1 SGHTA and CDR2 FQGNSA. The length of the CDR3 is 15 residues. The V and J ends lost 4 bases and 1 base respectively, with 13 bases between them. CDR3 DNA sequence: TGTGCCAGCAGCTCCGAGTCCGTTTCCCAAGAGACCCAGTACTTC. Translation: CASSSESVSQETQYF.

The chain combines TRBV20-1 with TRBJ2-7, with D unresolved. Germline-derived CDR1 and CDR2 are DFQATT and SNEGSKA (reference sequence). The CDR3 extends over 13 amino acids. V was shortened by 5 bases and J by 0 bases, with 11 bases between the two germline ends. For the CDR3, the DNA is TGCAGTGCTCGACCGGACGTCTCCTACGAGCAGTACTTC. Protein: CSARPDVSYEQYF.

The chain combines TRBV7-8 with TRBJ2-1; 13 positions match TRBD2. The CDR3 sequence is 19 residues long. V lost 5 bases to trimming and J lost 0 bases; unmatched junction nucleotides: 10. Per germline, CDR1 SGHVS and CDR2 FQNEAQ. The CDR3 region is CASSVTSGRASSSYNEQFF. The DNA for the CDR3 is TGTGCCAGCAGCGTAACTAGCGGGAGGGCCAGTAGCTCCTACAATGAGCAGTTCTTC.

This clonotype was seen repeatedly, ten times or more. This rearrangement joins TRBV6-2 or TRBV6-3 to TRBJ1-1; D is unclear. V lost 5 bases to trimming and J lost 11 bases, with 24 bases between them. The CDR3 has 15 residues. Germline V lookup: CDR1 MNHEY, CDR2 SVGEGT. CDR3 loop: CASSRDVLGRRRAFF. DNA of the CDR3: TGTGCCAGCAGTCGTGATGTGCTAGGGAGGCGTCGGGCTTTCTTT.

This clonotype was picked up many times. This chain links TRBV5-1 with TRBJ1-5; 7 bases are shared with TRBD1. The J segment lost 0 bases and the V segment lost 0 bases, leaving 3 bases of the junction unmatched. CDR1 and CDR2 (germline): SGHRS, YFSETQ. This CDR3 spans 16 amino acids. The CDR3 protein is CASSLVTGSSNQPQHF. The CDR3 DNA sequence: TGCGCCAGCAGCTTGGTGACAGGGAGTAGCAATCAGCCCCAGCATTTT. The variable domain in full, with the rest retrieved from reference TRBV5-1 and TRBJ1-5, is KAGVTQTPRYLIKTRGQQVTLSCSPISGHRSVSWYQQTPGQGLQFLFEYFSETQRNKGNFPGRFSGRQFSNSRSEMNVSTLELGDSALYLCASSLVTGSSNQPQHFGDGTRLSIL.

V is TRBV14 and J is TRBJ2-7; 9 nucleotides align to TRBD2. Germline V gene data show CDR1 as SGHDN and CDR2 as FVKESK. The CDR3 spans 16 residues. Trimming cost V 1 base and J 4 bases; bases outside gene matches: 8. CDR3 in amino acids: CASSQVRPSGTYEQYF. CDR3 bases: TGTGCCAGCAGCCAAGTTCGGCCTAGCGGGACGTACGAGCAGTACTTC.

The V gene is TRBV29-1, the J gene TRBJ2-3, with 8 bases lining up with TRBD2. V was pared by 7 bases and J by 5 bases, with 11 bases of the junction left unmatched. From germline, CDR1 is SQVTM and CDR2 ANQGSEA. The CDR3 contains 14 residues. The DNA for the CDR3 is TGCAGCGCCGCCCGACAGGCGGGGGGAGATACGCAGTATTTT. Translating gives CSAARQAGGDTQYF.